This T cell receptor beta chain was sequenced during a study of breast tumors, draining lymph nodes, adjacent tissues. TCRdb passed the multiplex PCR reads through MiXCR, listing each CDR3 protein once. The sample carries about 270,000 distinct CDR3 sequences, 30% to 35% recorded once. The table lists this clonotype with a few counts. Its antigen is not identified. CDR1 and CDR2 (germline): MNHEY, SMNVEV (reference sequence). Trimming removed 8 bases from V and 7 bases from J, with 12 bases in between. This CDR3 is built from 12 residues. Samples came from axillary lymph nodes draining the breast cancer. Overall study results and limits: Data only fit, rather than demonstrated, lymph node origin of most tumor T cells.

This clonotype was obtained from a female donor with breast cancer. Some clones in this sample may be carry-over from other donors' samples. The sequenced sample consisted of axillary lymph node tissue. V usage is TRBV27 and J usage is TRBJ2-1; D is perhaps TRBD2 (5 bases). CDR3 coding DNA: TGTGCCAGCGAGGAGGCTGAAAATGAGCAGTTCTTC. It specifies CASEEAENEQFF.